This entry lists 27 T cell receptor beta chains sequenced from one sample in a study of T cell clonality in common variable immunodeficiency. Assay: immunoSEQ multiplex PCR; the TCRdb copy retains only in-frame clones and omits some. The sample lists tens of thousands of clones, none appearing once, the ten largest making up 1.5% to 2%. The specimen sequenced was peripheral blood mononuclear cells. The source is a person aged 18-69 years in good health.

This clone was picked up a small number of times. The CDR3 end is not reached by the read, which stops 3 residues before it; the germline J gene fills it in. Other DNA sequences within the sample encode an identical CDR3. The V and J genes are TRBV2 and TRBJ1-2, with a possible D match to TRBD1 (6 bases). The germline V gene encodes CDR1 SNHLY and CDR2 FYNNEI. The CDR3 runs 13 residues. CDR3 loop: CASSESPTGGYTF. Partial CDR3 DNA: TGTGCCAGCAGTGAGTCCCCGACAGGCGGC. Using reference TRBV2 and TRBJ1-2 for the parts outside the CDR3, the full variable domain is EPEVTQTPSHQVTQMGQEVILRCVPISNHLYFYWYRQILGQKVEFLVSFYNNEISEKSEIFDDQFSVERPDGSNFTLKIRSTKLEDSAMYFCASSESPTGGYTFGSGTRLTVV.

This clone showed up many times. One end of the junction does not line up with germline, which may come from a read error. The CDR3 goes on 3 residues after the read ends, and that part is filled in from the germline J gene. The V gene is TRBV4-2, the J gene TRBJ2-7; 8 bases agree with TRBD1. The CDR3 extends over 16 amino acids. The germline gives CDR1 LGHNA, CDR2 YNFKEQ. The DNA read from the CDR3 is TGCGCCAGCAGCCAAGAGGCGGCAGGGGGCTATTACGAG. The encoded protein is CASSQEAAGGYYE. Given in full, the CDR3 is CASSQEAAGGYYEQYF.

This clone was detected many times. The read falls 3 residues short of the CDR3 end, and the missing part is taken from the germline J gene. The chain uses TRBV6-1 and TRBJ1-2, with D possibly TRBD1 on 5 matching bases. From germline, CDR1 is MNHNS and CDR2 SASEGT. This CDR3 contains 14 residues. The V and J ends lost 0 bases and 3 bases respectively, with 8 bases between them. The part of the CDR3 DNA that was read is TGTGCCAGCAGTGAAGCGCGCAGGGACTATGGC. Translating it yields CASSEARRDYG. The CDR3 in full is CASSEARRDYGYTF.

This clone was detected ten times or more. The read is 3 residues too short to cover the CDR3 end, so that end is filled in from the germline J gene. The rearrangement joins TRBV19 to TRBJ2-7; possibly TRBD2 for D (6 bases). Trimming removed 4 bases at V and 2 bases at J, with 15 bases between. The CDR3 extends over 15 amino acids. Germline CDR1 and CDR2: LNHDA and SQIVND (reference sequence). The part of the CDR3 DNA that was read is TGTGCCAGTAGTAGGATGCTAGCGCTTCCCTACGAG. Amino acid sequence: CASSRMLALPYE. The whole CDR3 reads CASSRMLALPYEQYF. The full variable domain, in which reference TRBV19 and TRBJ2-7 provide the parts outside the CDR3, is DGGITQSPKYLFRKEGQNVTLSCEQNLNHDAMYWYRQDPGQGLRLIYYSQIVNDFQKGDIAEGYSVSREKKESFPLTVTSAQKNPTAFYLCASSRMLALPYEQYFGPGTRLTVT.

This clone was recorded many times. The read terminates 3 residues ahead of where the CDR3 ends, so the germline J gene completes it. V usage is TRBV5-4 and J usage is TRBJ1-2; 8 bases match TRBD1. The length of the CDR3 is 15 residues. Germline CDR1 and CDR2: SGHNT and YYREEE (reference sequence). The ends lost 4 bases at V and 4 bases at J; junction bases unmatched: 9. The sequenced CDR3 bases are TGTGCCAGCAGCGCACGACAGGGGAAAACCTATGGC. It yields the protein CASSARQGKTYG. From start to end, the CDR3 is CASSARQGKTYGYTF. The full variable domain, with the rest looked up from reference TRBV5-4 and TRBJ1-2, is ETGVTQSPTHLIKTRGQQVTLRCSSQSGHNTVSWYQQALGQGPQFIFQYYREEENGRGNFPPRFSGLQFPNYSSELNVNALELDDSALYLCASSARQGKTYGYTFGSGTRLTVV.

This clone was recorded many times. Partial CDR3 DNA: TGTGCCAGCGGGCAAGACACCTCCCTTTCCTACGAG. It is translated as CASGQDTSLSYE. The entire CDR3 reads CASGQDTSLSYEQYF. The genes are TRBV28 and TRBJ2-7; D not resolved. Read data end 3 residues before the CDR3 end; the end is taken from the germline J gene. This CDR3 contains 15 residues. V lost 8 bases, J lost 1 base, and 18 bases lay in between. Germline V CDR1 and CDR2: MDHEN, SYDVKM.

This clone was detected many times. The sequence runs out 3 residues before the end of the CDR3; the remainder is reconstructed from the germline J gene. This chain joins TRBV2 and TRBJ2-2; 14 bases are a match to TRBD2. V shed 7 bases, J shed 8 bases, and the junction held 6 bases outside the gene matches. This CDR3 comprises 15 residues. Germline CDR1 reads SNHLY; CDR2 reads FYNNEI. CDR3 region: CASNGLAGGRGELFF. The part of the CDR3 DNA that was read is TGTGCCAGCAACGGACTAGCGGGAGGTCGAGGGGAG.

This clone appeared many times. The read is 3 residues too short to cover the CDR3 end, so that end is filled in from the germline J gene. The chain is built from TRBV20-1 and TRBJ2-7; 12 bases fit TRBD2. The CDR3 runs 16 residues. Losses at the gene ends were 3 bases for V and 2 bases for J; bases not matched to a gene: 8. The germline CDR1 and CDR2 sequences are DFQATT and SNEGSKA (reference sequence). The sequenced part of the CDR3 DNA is TGCAGTGCTAGGCCTTCGACTAGCGGGAGCCCCTACGAG. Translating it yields CSARPSTSGSPYE. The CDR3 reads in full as CSARPSTSGSPYEQYF.

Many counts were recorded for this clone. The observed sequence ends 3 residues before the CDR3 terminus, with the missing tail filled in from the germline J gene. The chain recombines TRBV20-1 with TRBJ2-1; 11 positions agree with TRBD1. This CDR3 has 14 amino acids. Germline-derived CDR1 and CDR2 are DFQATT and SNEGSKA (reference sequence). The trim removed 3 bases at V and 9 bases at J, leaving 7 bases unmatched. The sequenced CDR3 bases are TGCAGTGCTAGGGGCCGGGACAGGGGGTTTGAG. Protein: CSARGRDRGFE. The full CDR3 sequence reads CSARGRDRGFEQFF.

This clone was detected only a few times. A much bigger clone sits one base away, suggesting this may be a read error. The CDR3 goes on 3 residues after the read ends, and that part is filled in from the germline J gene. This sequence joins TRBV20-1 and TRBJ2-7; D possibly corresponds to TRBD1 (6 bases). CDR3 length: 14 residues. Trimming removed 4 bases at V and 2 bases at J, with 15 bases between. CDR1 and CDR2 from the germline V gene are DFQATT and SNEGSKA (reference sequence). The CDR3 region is CSANRDTGTYEQYF. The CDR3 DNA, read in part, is TGCAGTGCTAACCGGGACACGGGTACCTACGAG.

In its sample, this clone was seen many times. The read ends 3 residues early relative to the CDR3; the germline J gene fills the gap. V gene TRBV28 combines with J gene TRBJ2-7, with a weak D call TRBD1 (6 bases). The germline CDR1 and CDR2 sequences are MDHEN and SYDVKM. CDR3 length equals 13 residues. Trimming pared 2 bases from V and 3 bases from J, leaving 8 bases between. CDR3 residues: CASSLDRNYEQYF. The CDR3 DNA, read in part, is TGTGCCAGCAGTTTAGACAGGAACTACGAG.

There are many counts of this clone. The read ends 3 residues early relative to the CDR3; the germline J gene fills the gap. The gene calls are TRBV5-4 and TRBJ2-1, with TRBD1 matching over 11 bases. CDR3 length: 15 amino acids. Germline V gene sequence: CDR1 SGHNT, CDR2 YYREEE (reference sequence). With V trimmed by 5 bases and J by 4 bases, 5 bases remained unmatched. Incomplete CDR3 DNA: TGTGCCAGCAGACTCGGACAGGGGGCTTACAATGAG. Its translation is CASRLGQGAYNE. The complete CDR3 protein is CASRLGQGAYNEQFF.

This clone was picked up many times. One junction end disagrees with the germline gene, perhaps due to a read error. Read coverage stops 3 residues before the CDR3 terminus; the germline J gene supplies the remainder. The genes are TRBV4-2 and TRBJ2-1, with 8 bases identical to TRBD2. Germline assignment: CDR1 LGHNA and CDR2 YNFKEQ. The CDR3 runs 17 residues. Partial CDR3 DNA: TGCGCCAGCAGCCAAGATTCGAGAGCGGGAGCCTACAATGAG. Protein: CASSQDSRAGAYNE. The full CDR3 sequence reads CASSQDSRAGAYNEQFF.

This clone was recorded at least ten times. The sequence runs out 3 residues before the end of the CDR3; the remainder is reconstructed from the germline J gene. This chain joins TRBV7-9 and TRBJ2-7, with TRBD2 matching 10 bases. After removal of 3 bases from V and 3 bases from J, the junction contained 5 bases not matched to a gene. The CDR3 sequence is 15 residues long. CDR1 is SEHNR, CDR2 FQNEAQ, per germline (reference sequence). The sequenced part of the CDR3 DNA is TGTGCCAGCAGCTTCGGGACTAGCGACTACTACGAG. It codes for CASSFGTSDYYE. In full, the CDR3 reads CASSFGTSDYYEQYF. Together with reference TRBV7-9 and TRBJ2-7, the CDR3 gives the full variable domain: DTGVSQNPRHKITKRGQNVTFRCDPISEHNRLYWYRQTLGQGPEFLTYFQNEAQLEKSRLLSDRFSAERPKGSFSTLEIQRTEQGDSAMYLCASSFGTSDYYEQYFGPGTRLTVT.

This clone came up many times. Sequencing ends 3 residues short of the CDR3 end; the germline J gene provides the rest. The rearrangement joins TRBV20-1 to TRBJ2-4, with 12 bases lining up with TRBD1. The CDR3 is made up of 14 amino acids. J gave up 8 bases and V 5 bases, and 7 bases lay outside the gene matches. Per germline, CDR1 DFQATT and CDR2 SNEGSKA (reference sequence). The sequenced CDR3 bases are TGCAGTGCTCGCCCGGGACAGGGGGCTGACATT. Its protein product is CSARPGQGADI. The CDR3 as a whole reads CSARPGQGADIQYF.

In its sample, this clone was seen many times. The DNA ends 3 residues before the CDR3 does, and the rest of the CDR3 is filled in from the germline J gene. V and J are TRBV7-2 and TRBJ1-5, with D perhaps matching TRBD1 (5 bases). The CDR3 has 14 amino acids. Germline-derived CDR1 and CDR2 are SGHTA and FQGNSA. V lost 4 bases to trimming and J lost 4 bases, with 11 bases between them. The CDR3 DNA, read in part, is TGTGCCAGCAGCTCTCAGGGAGGGAATCAGCCC. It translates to CASSSQGGNQP. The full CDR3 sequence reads CASSSQGGNQPQHF.

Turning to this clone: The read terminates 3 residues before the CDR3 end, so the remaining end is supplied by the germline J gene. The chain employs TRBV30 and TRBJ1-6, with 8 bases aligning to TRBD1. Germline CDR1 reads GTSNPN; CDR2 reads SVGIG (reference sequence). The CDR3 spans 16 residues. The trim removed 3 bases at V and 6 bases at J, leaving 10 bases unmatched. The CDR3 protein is CAWRRQGFFRNSPLHF. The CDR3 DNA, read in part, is TGTGCCTGGAGGCGACAGGGGTTTTTCCGTAATTCACCC.

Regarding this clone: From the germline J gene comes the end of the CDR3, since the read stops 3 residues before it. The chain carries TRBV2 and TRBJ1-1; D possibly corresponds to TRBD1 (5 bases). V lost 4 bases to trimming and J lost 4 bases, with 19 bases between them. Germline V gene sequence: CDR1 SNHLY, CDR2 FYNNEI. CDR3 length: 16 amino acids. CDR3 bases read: TGTGCCAGCAGTGTCCGGGCTCCCAGGAGGGGCACTGAA. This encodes CASSVRAPRRGTE. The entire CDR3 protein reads CASSVRAPRRGTEAFF.

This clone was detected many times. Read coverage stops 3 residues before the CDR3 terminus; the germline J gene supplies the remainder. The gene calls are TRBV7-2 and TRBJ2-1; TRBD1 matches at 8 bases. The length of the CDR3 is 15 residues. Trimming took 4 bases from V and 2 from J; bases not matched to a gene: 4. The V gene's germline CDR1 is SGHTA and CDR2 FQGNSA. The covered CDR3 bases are TGTGCCAGCAGCTCGGACAGGGTAACCTACAATGAG. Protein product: CASSSDRVTYNE. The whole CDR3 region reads CASSSDRVTYNEQFF.

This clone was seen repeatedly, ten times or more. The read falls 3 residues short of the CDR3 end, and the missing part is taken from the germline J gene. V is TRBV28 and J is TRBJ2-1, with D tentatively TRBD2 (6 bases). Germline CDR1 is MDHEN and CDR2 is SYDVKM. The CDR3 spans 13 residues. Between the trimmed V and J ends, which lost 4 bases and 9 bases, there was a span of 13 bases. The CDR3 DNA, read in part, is TGTGCCAGCAGTTATGCGGGGACGAGTGAG. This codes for CASSYAGTSE. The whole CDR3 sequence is CASSYAGTSEQFF.

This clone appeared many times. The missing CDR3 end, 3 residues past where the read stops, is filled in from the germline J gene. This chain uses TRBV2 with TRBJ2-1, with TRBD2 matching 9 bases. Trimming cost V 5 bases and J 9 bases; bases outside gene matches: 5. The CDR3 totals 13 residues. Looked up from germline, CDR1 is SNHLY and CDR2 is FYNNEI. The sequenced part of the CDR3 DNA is TGTGCCAGCAGTTTTAGCGGGAGTGCTGAG. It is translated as CASSFSGSAE. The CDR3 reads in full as CASSFSGSAEQFF.

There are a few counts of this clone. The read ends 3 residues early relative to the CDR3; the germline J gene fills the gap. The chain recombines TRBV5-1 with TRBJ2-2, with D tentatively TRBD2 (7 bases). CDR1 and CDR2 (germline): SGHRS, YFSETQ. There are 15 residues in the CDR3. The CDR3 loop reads CASSSRGGGSEKLFF. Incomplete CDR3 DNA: TGCGCCAGCAGCTCCCGGGGCGGGGGCAGTGAAAAG.

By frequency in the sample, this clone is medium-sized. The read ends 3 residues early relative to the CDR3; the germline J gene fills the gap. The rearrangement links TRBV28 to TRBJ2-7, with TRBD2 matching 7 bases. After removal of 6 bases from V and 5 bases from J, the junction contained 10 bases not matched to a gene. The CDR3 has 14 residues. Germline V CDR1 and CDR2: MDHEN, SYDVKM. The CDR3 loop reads CASRMGGSPDEQYF. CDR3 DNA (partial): TGTGCCAGCAGAATGGGGGGGAGCCCTGACGAG.

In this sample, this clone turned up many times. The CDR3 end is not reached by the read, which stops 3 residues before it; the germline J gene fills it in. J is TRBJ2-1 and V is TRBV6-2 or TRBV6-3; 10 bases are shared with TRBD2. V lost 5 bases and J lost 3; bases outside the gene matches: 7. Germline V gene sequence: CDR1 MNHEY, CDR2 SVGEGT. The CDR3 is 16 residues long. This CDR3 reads CASSREIAGGYNEQFF. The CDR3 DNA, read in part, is TGTGCCAGCAGTCGGGAGATAGCGGGAGGCTACAATGAG.

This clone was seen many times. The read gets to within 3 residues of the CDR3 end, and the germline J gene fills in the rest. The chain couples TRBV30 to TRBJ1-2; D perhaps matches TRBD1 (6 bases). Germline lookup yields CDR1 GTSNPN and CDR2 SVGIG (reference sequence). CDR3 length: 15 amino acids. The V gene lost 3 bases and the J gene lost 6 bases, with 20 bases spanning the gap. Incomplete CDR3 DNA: TGTGCCTGGAGGGACAGCGGACGTTGGTCTCATGGC. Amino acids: CAWRDSGRWSHG. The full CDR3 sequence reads CAWRDSGRWSHGYTF.

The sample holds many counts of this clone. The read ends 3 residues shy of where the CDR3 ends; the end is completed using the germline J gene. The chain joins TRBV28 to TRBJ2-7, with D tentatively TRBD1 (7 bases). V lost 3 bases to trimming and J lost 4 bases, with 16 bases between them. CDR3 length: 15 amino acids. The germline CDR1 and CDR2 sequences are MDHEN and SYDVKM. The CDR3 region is CASSFNSQGGYEQYF. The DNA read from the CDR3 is TGTGCCAGCAGTTTCAATTCGCAGGGGGGATACGAG.

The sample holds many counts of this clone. CDR3 bases read: TGTGCCAGCTCACCGACGTTGGGGGCCTCACACCAAGAGACC. Translating gives CASSPTLGASHQET. The whole CDR3 protein is CASSPTLGASHQETQYF. The chain has TRBV18 and TRBJ2-5; weak D call: TRBD1 (6 bases). Read sequence stops 3 residues before the CDR3 end, and the germline J gene provides the missing end. The CDR3 contains 17 residues. Germline loops: CDR1 KGHSH, CDR2 LQKENI. V was shortened by 3 bases and J by 0 bases, with 17 bases between the two germline ends.